These T cell receptor beta chains were read from a single sample in a study of radiation and T cells in renal cell carcinoma. The data were produced by immunoSEQ multiplex PCR, yet TCRdb's version contains in-frame clones alone and is incomplete. Of 20,000 to 25,000 clones listed, 70% to 80% are singletons. The sequencing here drew on blood, taken from a patient whose treatment included radiotherapy and nephrectomy. Source of these receptors: a man aged 60 to 69 with renal cell carcinoma. Both conserved end residues are part of each CDR3. The D gene is left open where the match is weak. Size values are once, few and many counts, or a class for expanded clones, and some rows have none.

J,size,D,V,CDR3,DNA
TRBJ1-1,medium-sized,.,TRBV10-3,CASQEPPALNTEAFF,TGTGCCAGCCAAGAGCCCCCGGCCTTGAACACTGAAGCTTTCTTT
TRBJ1-6,.,TRBD1,TRBV4-3,CASSQVEGGSRDSPLHF,TGCGCCAGCAGCCAAGTTGAAGGGGGCTCGAGGGATTCACCCCTCCACTTT
TRBJ1-3,.,.,TRBV7-2,CASSPHRGNTIYF,TGTGCCAGCAGCCCCCATCGGGGTAACACCATATATTTT
TRBJ2-5,.,.,TRBV15,CATSKEVEKETQYF,TGTGCCACCAGCAAAGAGGTCGAGAAAGAGACCCAGTACTTC
TRBJ1-2,.,.,TRBV6-5,CASSSTSYGYTF,TGTGCCAGCAGTTCGACGAGTTATGGCTACACCTTC
TRBJ2-1,.,.,TRBV6-5,CASSHPSTHEQFF,TGTGCCAGCAGTCACCCCTCTACCCATGAGCAGTTCTTC
TRBJ2-4,.,.,TRBV18,CASSPSDRNIQYF,TGTGCCAGCTCACCAAGCGACAGAAACATTCAGTACTTC
TRBJ1-2,.,.,TRBV5-6,CASSSQGYGYTF,TGTGCCAGCAGCTCACAGGGTTATGGCTACACCTTC
TRBJ2-7,few,TRBD2,TRBV5-1,CASKPVAGGYEQYF,TGCGCCAGCAAGCCTGTAGCGGGAGGCTACGAGCAGTACTTC
TRBJ2-5,.,.,TRBV7-2,CASSTGTRSAQYF,TGTGCCAGCAGCACCGGGACTCGATCAGCCCAGTACTTC
TRBJ2-6,.,.,TRBV27,CASIPSGAGAGANVLTF,TGTGCCAGCATTCCTTCAGGGGCGGGCGCTGGGGCCAACGTCCTGACTTTC
TRBJ2-3,.,.,TRBV5-1,CASSLANGGRDTQYF,TGCGCCAGCAGCTTGGCCAACGGGGGCAGAGATACGCAGTATTTT
TRBJ2-5,.,.,TRBV7-9,CASSLLGRETQYF,TGTGCCAGCAGCTTATTAGGCCGGGAGACCCAGTACTTC
TRBJ1-2,.,.,TRBV6-6,CASSYSKGNYGYTF,TGTGCCAGCAGTTACTCGAAAGGGAACTATGGCTACACCTTC
TRBJ2-5,.,.,TRBV14,CASSQDSGRLRAQYF,TGTGCCAGCAGCCAAGATTCAGGCAGATTAAGGGCCCAGTACTTC
TRBJ2-3,.,TRBD2,TRBV9,CASSVRGSGEDTQYF,TGTGCCAGCAGCGTACGCGGGAGTGGTGAAGATACGCAGTATTTT
TRBJ1-1,.,.,TRBV6-5,CASSYSQGVNTEAFF,TGTGCCAGCAGTTACTCACAGGGCGTGAACACTGAAGCTTTCTTT
TRBJ2-7,.,.,TRBV6-8,CASSYASPRYYEQYF,TGTGCCAGCAGTTACGCTAGCCCAAGATACTACGAGCAGTACTTC
TRBJ2-7,.,.,TRBV18,CASSGRHSSYEQYF,TGTGCCAGCTCTGGCCGCCACAGCTCCTACGAGCAGTACTTC
TRBJ1-6,.,TRBD1,TRBV19,CASSMGTGAAYNSPLHF,TGTGCCAGTAGTATGGGGACAGGGGCTGCCTATAATTCACCCCTCCACTTT
TRBJ2-7,.,.,TRBV7-8,CASSLGGKRTSYEQYF,TGTGCCAGCAGCTTAGGGGGGAAAAGGACAAGCTACGAGCAGTACTTC
TRBJ2-7,.,.,TRBV5-1,CASSLDRYSYEQYF,TGCGCCAGCAGCTTGGACCGGTACTCCTACGAGCAGTACTTC
TRBJ1-4,.,TRBD1,TRBV20-1,CSVSTGEKLFF,TGCAGTGTCTCGACAGGGGAAAAACTGTTTTTT
TRBJ2-1,.,TRBD1,TRBV4-1,CASSQRQSGTGDHNEQFF,TGCGCCAGCAGCCAACGTCAATCCGGGACAGGGGATCACAATGAGCAGTTCTTC
TRBJ2-1,few,TRBD2,TRBV27,CASSLLWGGMNYNEQFF,TGTGCCAGCAGTTTACTGTGGGGAGGGATGAACTACAATGAGCAGTTCTTC
TRBJ2-1,medium-sized,.,TRBV6-1,CASSADPNEQFF,TGTGCCAGCAGTGCGGACCCTAATGAGCAGTTCTTC
TRBJ2-3,.,TRBD2,TRBV5-6,CASSFGLAGADTQYF,TGTGCCAGCAGCTTCGGACTAGCGGGAGCAGATACGCAGTATTTT
TRBJ1-2,.,.,TRBV5-6,CASSFGVESGYTF,TGTGCCAGCAGCTTCGGAGTAGAGTCTGGCTACACCTTC
TRBJ1-2,.,TRBD1,TRBV5-5,CASSLIRTGGGGYGYTF,TGTGCCAGCAGTCTAATCCGTACAGGGGGCGGAGGATATGGCTACACCTTC
TRBJ2-7,.,.,TRBV5-4,CASTTGGLSYEQYF,TGTGCCAGCACCACCGGGGGCCTTTCCTACGAGCAGTACTTC
TRBJ1-1,.,.,TRBV10-3,CATGGDTEAFF,TGTGCCACCGGGGGGGACACTGAAGCTTTCTTT
TRBJ2-5,.,TRBD2,TRBV4-2,CASSQAVTSGIAAETQYF,TGTGCCAGCAGCCAAGCCGTGACTAGCGGGATAGCTGCGGAGACCCAGTACTTC